Listed below are T cell receptor beta chains from one sample, sequenced in a study of blood T cell repertoires in COVID-19. TCRdb's copy holds only in-frame clones and misses some; the assay was immunoSEQ multiplex PCR. This table has approximately 210,000 clones, around 82% appearing once. What was sequenced was peripheral blood. The source is a man in his fifties with active or convalescent COVID-19. Each CDR3 is given with its conserved first and last residue. A D gene is named only where the DNA matches it firmly. Clone size, where shown, is once, few, many, or a class for clones that have expanded.

TRBJ1-2,-,once,TRBV7-8,TGTGCCAGCAGCCTCCGGACTGCGGAATGGGACTATGGCTACACCTTC,CASSLRTAEWDYGYTF
TRBJ1-1,TRBD1,-,TRBV7-9,TGTGCCAGCAGCTCGGGACAGGGGGCCACTGAAGCTTTCTTT,CASSSGQGATEAFF
TRBJ1-2,TRBD1,-,TRBV2,TGTGCCAGCAGGGGGGACAGGTTGTGGGACCGCTACACCTTC,CASRGDRLWDRYTF
TRBJ1-2,TRBD1,many,TRBV7-2,TGTGCCAGCAGCTTCGGTGGTGGGACAGGGAGGAGCTACACCTTC,CASSFGGGTGRSYTF
TRBJ1-4,-,-,TRBV10-3,TGTGCCATCAGCGCCGCTATAGGGGAGGTTAATGAAAAACTGTTTTTT,CAISAAIGEVNEKLFF
TRBJ2-7,-,-,TRBV6-5,TGTGCCAGCAGCCGGGACAATTACGAGCAGTACTTC,CASSRDNYEQYF
TRBJ1-1,TRBD1,-,TRBV27,TGTGCCAGCAGTTTATCGATCAGGGGGGACACTGAAGCTTTCTTT,CASSLSIRGDTEAFF
TRBJ2-1,-,-,TRBV20-1,TGCAGTGTTCCCTTAGATGAGCAGTTCTTC,CSVPLDEQFF
TRBJ2-7,-,-,TRBV7-2,TGTGCCAGCAGCTCCCTAGGGGCAGGAACCTCCTACGAGCAGTACTTC,CASSSLGAGTSYEQYF
TRBJ2-1,-,few,TRBV11-2,TGTGCCAGCAGATCCTACAGCTCCTACAATGAGCAGTTCTTC,CASRSYSSYNEQFF
TRBJ2-1,TRBD2,-,TRBV19,TGTGCCAGTAGTAAACTAGCGGGAGGGCCAGGGGTTGAGCAGTTCTTC,CASSKLAGGPGVEQFF
TRBJ2-3,TRBD1,-,TRBV7-9,TGTGCCAGCAGCTTAAGACAGGGTGAAGATACGCAGTATTTT,CASSLRQGEDTQYF
TRBJ1-1,-,few,TRBV18,TGTGCCAGCTCTCGGGGACTAGACGCTGAAGCTTTCTTT,CASSRGLDAEAFF
TRBJ1-5,-,-,TRBV9,TGTGCCAGCAGCCCCACGGGAGGCAATCAGCCCCAGCATTTT,CASSPTGGNQPQHF
TRBJ1-1,TRBD1,-,TRBV24-1,TGTGCCACCAGTGATCCGACAGGGGGGGACACTGAAGCTTTCTTT,CATSDPTGGDTEAFF
TRBJ2-1,-,once,TRBV5-5,TGTGCCAGCAGCTTGGGTGGCGGGAACTACAATGAGCAGTTCTTC,CASSLGGGNYNEQFF
TRBJ2-2,TRBD2,-,TRBV7-3,TGTGCCAGCAGCTTCGGACTAGCGGGAGAAAGCAGTGTCGGGGAGCTGTTTTTT,CASSFGLAGESSVGELFF
TRBJ2-7,TRBD1,-,TRBV6-6,TGTGCCAGCAGAATCCGGGACAGGGGGGCCTACGAGCAGTACTTC,CASRIRDRGAYEQYF
TRBJ2-1,-,-,TRBV24-1,TGTGCCACCAGTGGCGGGCAGCGCCGGGCCAATGAGCAGTTCTTC,CATSGGQRRANEQFF
TRBJ2-7,-,-,TRBV5-5,TGTGCCAGCAGCTTGGCTGGCAGGGCGCCCGCCTCAGTTTACGAGCAGTACTTC,CASSLAGRAPASVYEQYF
TRBJ1-1,-,-,TRBV7-8,TGTGCCAGCAGCTCCACCCCCGGGAACACTGAAGCTTTCTTT,CASSSTPGNTEAFF
TRBJ2-7,TRBD1,-,TRBV5-1,TGCGCCAGCAGCGCCGGGACAGGGGTTCACTACGAGCAGTACTTC,CASSAGTGVHYEQYF
TRBJ1-4,TRBD1,-,TRBV7-9,TGTGCCAGCAGTTCCCTCCGCGGAGGACAGGGTAATGAAAAACTGTTTTTT,CASSSLRGGQGNEKLFF
TRBJ1-6,-,-,TRBV28,TGTGCCAGCAGAACAGGGAGCTCCTATAATTCACCCCTCCACTTT,CASRTGSSYNSPLHF
TRBJ1-6,-,-,TRBV6-1,TGTGCCAGCAGTGAATCAGGGCCAGGTTCACCCCTCCACTTT,CASSESGPGSPLHF
TRBJ1-5,-,-,TRBV11-2,TGTGCCAGCAGCTTAGATGGCGCCTCGGGTCAGCCCCAGCATTTT,CASSLDGASGQPQHF
TRBJ2-2,TRBD2,-,TRBV10-1,TGCGCCAGCAGCGTTACTAGCGGGGGGAACACCGGGGAGCTGTTTTTT,CASSVTSGGNTGELFF
TRBJ1-1,-,-,TRBV20-1,TGCAGTGCTGGGCGCAGCACTGAAGCTTTCTTT,CSAGRSTEAFF
TRBJ2-7,TRBD1,few,TRBV29-1,TGCAGCGTTGAGGACAGGGCCTACGAGCAGTACTTC,CSVEDRAYEQYF
TRBJ2-3,TRBD2,-,TRBV10-3,TGTGCCATCAATCCCGGGACTAGCGGCAGTGGGGATCCAGATACGCAGTATTTT,CAINPGTSGSGDPDTQYF
TRBJ2-7,TRBD2,-,TRBV18,TGTGCCAGCTCACCGTCCGGGTCGGCGGGGGGGTGGCACGAGCAGTACTTC,CASSPSGSAGGWHEQYF
TRBJ2-1,TRBD1,-,TRBV5-4,TGTGCCAGCAGCACGGGACAGGGGGCCTTAAATGAGCAGTTCTTC,CASSTGQGALNEQFF
TRBJ2-1,TRBD2,-,TRBV5-1,TGCGCCAGCAGCGCGATGGGAGACCGGGACTACCACTCCTACAATGAGCAGTTCTTC,CASSAMGDRDYHSYNEQFF
TRBJ1-1,TRBD1,-,TRBV19,TGTGCCAGTAGTTTCGGGCCGATCCCAGGGGGAACTGAAGCTTTCTTT,CASSFGPIPGGTEAFF
TRBJ2-5,TRBD2,-,TRBV28,TGTGCCAGCAGCTTAAGACTAGCGGGGGGCCAAGAGACCCAGTACTTC,CASSLRLAGGQETQYF
TRBJ2-6,-,-,TRBV28,TGTGCCAGCAGAGGGAGGGGGTCTGGGGCCAACGTCCTGACTTTC,CASRGRGSGANVLTF
TRBJ2-5,TRBD1,-,TRBV5-8,TGTGCCAGCAGCTGGGGACAGGGGGTCGTCCAAGAGACCCAGTACTTC,CASSWGQGVVQETQYF
TRBJ1-2,-,-,TRBV7-9,TGTGCCAGCAGCCGGTCAGGGGCCTTTAACTATGGCTACACCTTC,CASSRSGAFNYGYTF
TRBJ1-5,-,-,TRBV30,TGTGCCTGGAATGTGACAGGTCTCAATCAGCCCCAGCATTTT,CAWNVTGLNQPQHF
TRBJ1-2,TRBD1,-,TRBV7-2,TGTGCCAGCAGCAGGGGACAGGGGGCGTCGGGCTACACCTTC,CASSRGQGASGYTF
TRBJ2-7,-,-,TRBV7-2,TGTGCCAGCAGCGACGCAGGGTCTCGGTCCTACGAGCAGTACTTC,CASSDAGSRSYEQYF
TRBJ1-1,-,-,TRBV20-1,TGCAGTGCTAGTTTCTCCGCCCCAGGGGAATGGAACACTGAAGCTTTCTTT,CSASFSAPGEWNTEAFF
TRBJ1-1,-,-,TRBV5-1,TGCGCCAGCAGCTTTACAGTTATGAACACTGAAGCTTTCTTT,CASSFTVMNTEAFF
TRBJ1-1,-,-,TRBV5-1,TGCGCCAGCAGCTTGGCCTCGGGGGGCAGTACTGAAGCTTTCTTT,CASSLASGGSTEAFF
TRBJ2-7,TRBD2,-,TRBV5-1,TGCGCCAGCAGCTTAAATGGGGGAGGGCCACTCGAGCAGTACTTC,CASSLNGGGPLEQYF
TRBJ2-1,TRBD2,-,TRBV2,TGTGCCAGCAGTGAAGGGCCTGCTAGCGGCAATGAGCAGTTCTTC,CASSEGPASGNEQFF
TRBJ2-7,-,-,TRBV4-1,TGCGCCAGCAGCCACGCCTCGGACAGCGGAACCTACGAGCAGTACTTC,CASSHASDSGTYEQYF
TRBJ2-7,-,-,TRBV5-6,TGTGCCAGCAGCTTGATGGGGGTCGGGAGCGAGCAGTACTTC,CASSLMGVGSEQYF
TRBJ2-3,-,-,TRBV27,TGTGCCAGCAGTTTACGGCCTAGCCGGGCTGATACGCAGTATTTT,CASSLRPSRADTQYF
TRBJ2-7,TRBD1,-,TRBV5-6,TGTGCCAGCAAGCCCCCCTCTGGACAGGGGGCCTACGAGCAGTACTTC,CASKPPSGQGAYEQYF
TRBJ1-2,TRBD1,-,TRBV4-3,TGCGCCAGCAGCCAAGGGGGGACAGGGGGTTTGAACTATGGCTACACCTTC,CASSQGGTGGLNYGYTF
TRBJ2-3,TRBD2,-,TRBV12-3/TRBV12-4,TGTGCCAGCAGATCGGGACTAGCGGGGGCGTCGTATTTT,CASRSGLAGASYF
TRBJ2-7,-,-,TRBV29-1,TGCAGCGTTGAAAAGGGGTACAAAATCCACGAGCAGTACTTC,CSVEKGYKIHEQYF
TRBJ2-3,TRBD2,-,TRBV6-2/TRBV6-3,TGTGCCAGCAGTTTCCTAGCGGGCACAGATACGCAGTATTTT,CASSFLAGTDTQYF
TRBJ2-1,TRBD1,-,TRBV19,TGTGCCAGTACCCCAACCGGGACAGTATACAATGAGCAGTTCTTC,CASTPTGTVYNEQFF